This entry lists 24 T cell receptor beta chains sequenced from one sample in a study of blood T cell repertoires in COVID-19. Using immunoSEQ multiplex PCR, the repertoire was profiled, and TCRdb retains in-frame clones only, with some absent. The data hold 350,000 or so clones, with roughly nine tenths observed a single time. The specimen sequenced was peripheral blood. Source of these receptors: a woman aged 60 to 75 with COVID-19, enrolled during active disease.

The rearrangement links TRBV6-5 to TRBJ1-3; TRBD1 is a possible D gene (5 bases). CDR3 length: 15 residues. V was pared by 7 bases and J by 2 bases, with 15 bases between. Germline V gene data show CDR1 as MNHEY and CDR2 as SVGAGI. CDR3 nucleotides: TGTGCCAGCACCTCCGGGACGGGGGCTGGAAACACCATATATTTT. Amino acids: CASTSGTGAGNTIYF.

The chain combines TRBV5-1 with TRBJ2-5, with a tentative D call TRBD2 (5 bases). In germline, CDR1 is SGHRS, CDR2 YFSETQ. V lost 0 bases, J lost 5 bases, and 8 bases lay in between. The CDR3 is 13 residues long. CDR3 DNA: TGCGCCAGCAGCTTGGGTTTAGCGGAGACCCAGTACTTC. Encoded protein: CASSLGLAETQYF.

The chain combines TRBV3-1 (or the pseudogene TRBV3-2) with TRBJ2-3, with D perhaps matching TRBD1 (6 bases). V was trimmed by 5 bases and J by 0 bases, leaving 21 bases between them. Germline V gene data show CDR1 as LGHDT and CDR2 as YNNKEL (reference sequence). The length of the CDR3 is 18 residues. CDR3: CASSELGAANHSTDTQYF. For the CDR3, the DNA is TGTGCCAGCAGCGAACTGGGGGCGGCGAACCATAGCACAGATACGCAGTATTTT.

This clone came up once. The chain joins TRBV5-4 to TRBJ2-3, with D possibly being TRBD1 (6 bases). Germline CDR1 SGHNT, CDR2 YYREEE (reference sequence). CDR3 size: 14 residues. Trimming removed 3 bases at V and 6 bases at J, with 14 bases between. The CDR3 coding sequence is TGTGCCAGCAGCTCTCGGACTGGGGGCGATACGCAGTATTTT. Translation gives CASSSRTGGDTQYF.

The rearrangement joins TRBV6-6 to TRBJ2-4, with TRBD1 as a possible D gene (6 bases). CDR1 is MNHNY and CDR2 is SVGAGI in the germline V gene (reference sequence). Trimming shortened V by 6 bases and J by 0 bases, and 12 bases separated the two germline ends. CDR3 size: 15 residues. The chain's CDR3 is CASSQGQIAKNIQYF. The CDR3 nucleotides are TGTGCCAGCAGCCAAGGACAGATAGCCAAAAACATTCAGTACTTC.

The gene calls are TRBV6-8 and TRBJ2-5, with TRBD1 identical over 9 bases. The V and J ends lost 4 bases and 4 bases, in that order; junction bases with no gene match: 1. CDR1 is MNHGY and CDR2 is SAAAGT in the germline V gene. CDR3 length: 13 amino acids. The DNA of the CDR3 is TGTGCCAGCAGTTGGGACAGGGCAGAGACCCAGTACTTC. Translating gives CASSWDRAETQYF.

The V and J genes are TRBV7-6 and TRBJ2-1; 8 nucleotides match TRBD2. CDR1 and CDR2 (germline): SGHVS, FNYEAQ. With 2 bases clipped from V and 4 bases from J, the junction kept 7 bases outside the gene matches. This CDR3 spans 16 amino acids. DNA of the CDR3: TGTGCCAGCAGCTTAAGGGGGACTAGGGAGTACAATGAGCAGTTCTTC. This codes for CASSLRGTREYNEQFF.

The chain joins TRBV4-1 to TRBJ1-6; maybe TRBD1 (5 bases). In germline, CDR1 is MGHRA, CDR2 YSYEKL. This CDR3 region has 15 residues. V lost 2 bases to trimming and J lost 12 bases, with 17 bases between them. The CDR3 sequence is CASSQNPTGPLPLHF. CDR3 nucleotide sequence: TGCGCCAGCAGCCAAAACCCTACAGGTCCCCTACCCCTCCACTTT.

This clone has just one count. This sequence joins TRBV5-1 and TRBJ1-6; perhaps TRBD1 as D (6 bases). Germline CDR1 SGHRS, CDR2 YFSETQ. This CDR3 is 14 amino acids long. V was trimmed by 0 bases and J by 6 bases, leaving 7 bases between them. CDR3 in amino acids: CASSLGTANSPLHF. CDR3 coding DNA: TGCGCCAGCAGCTTGGGGACAGCTAATTCACCCCTCCACTTT.

CDR3 nucleotides: TGTGCCAGCAGTTACTGGGCCCAGGGGAACACTGAAGCTTTCTTT. Its protein product is CASSYWAQGNTEAFF. This chain links TRBV6-5 with TRBJ1-1, with D tentatively TRBD1 (5 bases). Trimming left V 1 base short and J 1 base short, with 10 bases between. There are 15 residues in the CDR3. In germline, CDR1 is MNHEY, CDR2 SVGAGI.

The J gene is TRBJ1-5, the V gene TRBV19; TRBD1 is a possible D gene (5 bases). Germline CDR1 and CDR2: LNHDA and SQIVND (reference sequence). V gave up 0 bases and J gave up 9 bases, with 9 bases separating them. This CDR3 spans 13 amino acids. CDR3 nucleotide sequence: TGTGCCAGTAGTATAGATTTTAGGGGGCCCCAGCATTTT. Its translation: CASSIDFRGPQHF. Full variable domain (missing parts from reference TRBV19 and TRBJ1-5): DGGITQSPKYLFRKEGQNVTLSCEQNLNHDAMYWYRQDPGQGLRLIYYSQIVNDFQKGDIAEGYSVSREKKESFPLTVTSAQKNPTAFYLCASSIDFRGPQHFGDGTRLSIL.

The J gene is TRBJ1-3, the V gene TRBV15; D unresolved. This CDR3 region has 14 residues. Trimming pared 0 bases from V and 0 bases from J, leaving 3 bases between. Germline CDR1 is LNHNV and CDR2 is YYDKDF (reference sequence). The CDR3 DNA follows: TGTGCCACCAGCAGAGACTCCTCTGGAAACACCATATATTTT. It codes for CATSRDSSGNTIYF.

As DNA, the CDR3 is TGTGCCAGCAGTTTTCTTAAACTAGCGGGGATGAATGAGCAGTTCTTC. Its translation is CASSFLKLAGMNEQFF. The chain employs TRBV28 and TRBJ2-1; the match to TRBD2 covers 10 bases. V lost 3 bases, J lost 7 bases, and 9 bases stayed unmatched. The V gene's germline CDR1 is MDHEN and CDR2 SYDVKM. The CDR3 consists of 16 residues.

This chain links TRBV28 with TRBJ1-5; tentatively, D is TRBD1 (5 bases). Germline V CDR1 and CDR2: MDHEN, SYDVKM. Between the trimmed V and J ends, which lost 7 bases and 3 bases, there was a span of 19 bases. This CDR3 has 16 residues. The CDR3 region has the DNA TGTGCCAGCACTCAAACGCAGGGATGGTACAATCAGCCCCAGCATTTT. Amino acids: CASTQTQGWYNQPQHF.

As for this clone: In the same sample, other DNA sequences code for this CDR3. The CDR3 loop is CASNSRGRFEAFF. CDR3 DNA: TGTGCCAGCAATTCCAGGGGGCGCTTTGAAGCTTTCTTT. J is TRBJ1-1 and V is TRBV12-3 or TRBV12-4; 8 bases map to TRBD1. V shed 7 bases and J 7 bases; nucleotides not matched to a gene: 8. The CDR3 is made up of 13 amino acids.

The chain recombines TRBV23-1 with TRBJ1-1, with TRBD1 matching 12 bases. Being an ORF, TRBV23-1 has a function that is uncertain. J gave up 2 bases and V 3 bases, and 10 bases lay outside the gene matches. CDR3 size: 18 residues. DNA of the CDR3: TGCGCCAGCAGTCATCGCGGGACAGGGGGCGGAGGAAACACTGAAGCTTTCTTT. Its translation: CASSHRGTGGGGNTEAFF.

This chain links TRBV2 with TRBJ2-7, with 10 bases matching TRBD1. Trimming took 7 bases from V and 6 from J; bases not matched to a gene: 6. This CDR3 has 13 amino acids. The V gene's germline CDR1 is SNHLY and CDR2 FYNNEI. DNA for the CDR3: TGTGCCAGCATCAGGGACAGGGGCGGCGAGCAGTACTTC. Translating it yields CASIRDRGGEQYF. Full variable domain (outside the CDR3, taken from reference TRBV2 and TRBJ2-7): EPEVTQTPSHQVTQMGQEVILRCVPISNHLYFYWYRQILGQKVEFLVSFYNNEISEKSEIFDDQFSVERPDGSNFTLKIRSTKLEDSAMYFCASIRDRGGEQYFGPGTRLTVT.

V gene TRBV4-1 combines with J gene TRBJ2-3; 9 bases map to TRBD2. The CDR3 length is 17 residues. Trimming took 1 base from V and 6 from J; bases not matched to a gene: 11. Germline loops: CDR1 MGHRA, CDR2 YSYEKL. DNA of the CDR3: TGCGCCAGCAGCCAAGTCGTAGCGGGGGCCCTTCTGGATACGCAGTATTTT. It yields the protein CASSQVVAGALLDTQYF.

J is TRBJ2-7 and V is TRBV30; 7 nucleotides match TRBD1. With 2 bases clipped from V and 4 bases from J, the junction kept 5 bases outside the gene matches. Germline V lookup: CDR1 GTSNPN, CDR2 SVGIG (reference sequence). This CDR3 is built from 13 residues. CDR3 nucleotides: TGTGCCTGGAGTCAGGGGGTTACATACGAGCAGTACTTC. Amino acid sequence: CAWSQGVTYEQYF.

This clone was picked up one time. This chain connects TRBV5-6 to TRBJ1-2; D unresolved. The length of the CDR3 is 15 residues. Germline CDR1 is SGHDT and CDR2 is YYEEEE. Trimming took 0 bases from V and 0 from J, leaving 9 bases between them. This chain's CDR3 is CASSLGPTSNYGYTF. CDR3 sequence (DNA): TGTGCCAGCAGCTTGGGGCCAACCTCTAACTATGGCTACACCTTC.

The chain is built from TRBV4-1 and TRBJ1-5; 10 positions match TRBD1. The V segment lost 4 bases and the J segment 8 bases; nucleotides outside the gene matches: 11. Germline V gene sequence: CDR1 MGHRA, CDR2 YSYEKL. The CDR3 loop spans 16 amino acids. The CDR3 coding sequence is TGCGCCAGCAGCCTATCATCTGACAGGGGGCTGGAGCCCCAGCATTTT. Its protein is CASSLSSDRGLEPQHF.

The chain combines TRBV2 with TRBJ2-7; 12 nucleotides agree with TRBD2. Germline-derived CDR1 and CDR2 are SNHLY and FYNNEI. This CDR3 region has 12 residues. V shed 11 bases, J shed 5 bases, and the junction held 4 bases outside the gene matches. The CDR3 nucleotides read TGTGCCGCCGGACTAGCGGGGAACGAGCAGTACTTC. It specifies CAAGLAGNEQYF.

V gene TRBV27 combines with J gene TRBJ1-1; D possibly corresponds to TRBD1 (5 bases). V was shortened by 2 bases and J by 4 bases, with 14 bases between the two germline ends. This CDR3 has 15 residues. The germline V gene encodes CDR1 MNHEY and CDR2 SMNVEV (reference sequence). In nucleotides, the CDR3 is TGTGCCAGCAGTTTAGGCAGGGTGGGGATCACTGAAGCTTTCTTT. It codes for CASSLGRVGITEAFF.

This chain uses TRBV3-1 (or the pseudogene TRBV3-2) with TRBJ1-1, with 7 bases identical to TRBD1. The CDR3 sequence is 15 residues long. Germline V gene lookup returns CDR1 LGHDT and CDR2 YNNKEL (reference sequence). The V gene end was trimmed by 4 bases and the J gene end by 1 base; junction bases not matched to a gene: 6. DNA of the CDR3: TGTGCCAGCAGCCGTTCCGGGACAGCGAACACTGAAGCTTTCTTT. Translation gives CASSRSGTANTEAFF.